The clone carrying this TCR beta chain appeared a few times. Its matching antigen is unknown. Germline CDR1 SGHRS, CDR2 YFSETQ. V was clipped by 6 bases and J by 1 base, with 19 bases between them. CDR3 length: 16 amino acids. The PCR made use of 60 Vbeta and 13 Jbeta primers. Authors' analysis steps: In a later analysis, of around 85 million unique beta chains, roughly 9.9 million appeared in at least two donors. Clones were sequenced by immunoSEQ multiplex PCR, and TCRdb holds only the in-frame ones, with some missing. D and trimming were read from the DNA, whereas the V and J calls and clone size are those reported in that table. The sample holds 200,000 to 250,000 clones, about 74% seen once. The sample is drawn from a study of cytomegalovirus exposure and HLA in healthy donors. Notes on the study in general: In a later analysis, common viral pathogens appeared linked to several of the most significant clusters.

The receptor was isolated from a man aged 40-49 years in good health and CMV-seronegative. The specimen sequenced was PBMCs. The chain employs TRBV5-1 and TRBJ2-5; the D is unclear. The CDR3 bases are TGCGCCAGCACCTCGTTGGGCAGCAAAATCCAAGAGACCCAGTACTTC. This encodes CASTSLGSKIQETQYF.